These 19 T cell receptor beta chains were sequenced from one sample in a study of control samples from healthy donors and cancer patients. Assay used: immunoSEQ multiplex PCR; TCRdb lists only in-frame clones, some missing. The sample includes about 41,000 clones, about 95% of them seen just once. Specimen: blood. The receptors originated from a man aged 55 to 69 in good health.

The chain couples TRBV23-1 to TRBJ2-7; 8 nucleotides align to TRBD1. TRBV23-1 counts as an open reading frame of uncertain function. The CDR3 extends over 15 amino acids. Losses at the gene ends were 5 bases for V and 3 bases for J; bases not matched to a gene: 9. CDR3 in amino acids: CASSNRQGRYYEQYF. The CDR3 nucleotides are TGCGCCAGCAGTAACCGACAGGGGCGGTACTACGAGCAGTACTTC.

The chain combines TRBV6-6 with TRBJ2-1; possible D gene TRBD1, 6 bases. In germline, CDR1 is MNHNY, CDR2 SVGAGI (reference sequence). Trimming removed 6 bases from V and 5 bases from J, with 14 bases in between. This CDR3 has 14 amino acids. For the CDR3, the DNA is TGTGCCAGCAGACAGGGACCTGGTAACAATGAGCAGTTCTTC. Translating gives CASRQGPGNNEQFF.

The chain is built from TRBV27 and TRBJ2-2, with TRBD1 matching 7 bases. The V gene end was trimmed by 5 bases and the J gene end by 5 bases; junction bases not matched to a gene: 11. This CDR3 region has 16 residues. The germline CDR1 and CDR2 sequences are MNHEY and SMNVEV (reference sequence). The CDR3, as DNA: TGTGCCAGCAGTATACAGGGGCCCCTTGGAACCGGGGAGCTGTTTTTT. Its protein product is CASSIQGPLGTGELFF.

The gene calls are TRBV28 and TRBJ1-2; D may be TRBD1 (6 bases). Per the germline V gene, CDR1 is MDHEN and CDR2 is SYDVKM. V shed 8 bases and J shed 4 bases, with 14 bases lying between them. CDR3 size: 13 residues. CDR3 in amino acids: CASGNRGPYGYTF. CDR3 in DNA: TGTGCCAGCGGAAACCGGGGGCCCTATGGCTACACCTTC.

This clone showed up just once. The sample carries other DNA sequences with the same CDR3. The gene calls are TRBV7-2 and TRBJ2-1, with TRBD1 matching 10 bases. This CDR3 comprises 15 residues. Germline values: CDR1 SGHTA, CDR2 FQGNSA. Germline trimming cut 5 bases from V and 4 bases from J; bases unmatched to any gene: 5. CDR3 nucleotides: TGTGCCAGCAGCCTCATGGGACAGGGGTACAATGAGCAGTTCTTC. Protein: CASSLMGQGYNEQFF.

Only a few counts were recorded for this clone. The chain couples TRBV21-1 to TRBJ2-3; the table gives TRBD1 as D, unverified against the DNA. TRBV21-1 is an annotated pseudogene. The CDR3 is 16 amino acids. The CDR3 DNA sequence: TGTGCCAGCAGCAAAGGGGCCTTCCTTTCCACAGATACGCAGTATTTT. Translating it yields CASSKGAFLSTDTQYF.

The V gene is TRBV2, the J gene TRBJ1-6; possible D gene TRBD1, 5 bases. CDR1 SNHLY and CDR2 FYNNEI come from the germline V gene. Trimming stripped 5 bases from V and 2 bases from J, with 13 bases between. This CDR3 comprises 16 residues. The CDR3 here is CASSPRGGTYNSPLHF. CDR3 sequence (DNA): TGTGCCAGCAGTCCGCGCGGGGGTACCTATAATTCACCCCTCCACTTT. The variable domain in full, with the rest retrieved from reference TRBV2 and TRBJ1-6, is EPEVTQTPSHQVTQMGQEVILRCVPISNHLYFYWYRQILGQKVEFLVSFYNNEISEKSEIFDDQFSVERPDGSNFTLKIRSTKLEDSAMYFCASSPRGGTYNSPLHFGNGTRLTVT.

This chain links TRBV5-1 with TRBJ1-6; 7 positions match TRBD1. The germline V gene encodes CDR1 SGHRS and CDR2 YFSETQ. Trimming took 0 bases from V and 7 from J; bases not matched to a gene: 16. The CDR3 totals 19 residues. The CDR3 protein is CASSLARLTGKGKNSPLHF. The CDR3 DNA is TGCGCCAGCAGCTTGGCTCGACTGACAGGGAAGGGAAAGAATTCACCCCTCCACTTT.

The rearrangement joins TRBV14 to TRBJ2-7; D perhaps matches TRBD2 (6 bases). V was pared by 1 base and J by 3 bases, with 22 bases between. This CDR3 contains 18 residues. Germline V gene lookup returns CDR1 SGHDN and CDR2 FVKESK. CDR3 amino acids: CASSQAGGRDLLFYEQYF. The CDR3 region has the DNA TGTGCCAGCAGCCAAGCCGGAGGGCGGGACCTCTTGTTCTACGAGCAGTACTTC.

V is TRBV7-9 and J is TRBJ2-7; D is uncertain. This CDR3 spans 16 amino acids. Looked up from germline, CDR1 is SEHNR and CDR2 is FQNEAQ (reference sequence). The V end lost 4 bases, the J end lost 3 bases, and 19 bases lay between the germline ends. The CDR3 protein is CASSSTRPDEYYEQYF. The CDR3 region has the DNA TGTGCCAGCAGCTCGACCCGGCCTGATGAGTACTACGAGCAGTACTTC.

The chain couples TRBV19 to TRBJ2-2; TRBD2 might be the D (6 bases). With 2 bases removed from V and 5 bases from J, the gap between germline ends came to 15 bases. CDR3 length: 16 amino acids. Germline CDR1 is LNHDA and CDR2 is SQIVND (reference sequence). CDR3 residues: CASSITGVFRTGELFF. The DNA for the CDR3 is TGTGCCAGTAGTATAACGGGGGTTTTTCGAACCGGGGAGCTGTTTTTT.

The CDR3 spells CASSLEVANPYEQYF. Here the CDR3 DNA reads TGTGCCAGCAGCTTAGAGGTAGCGAACCCCTACGAGCAGTACTTC. This chain uses TRBV7-2 with TRBJ2-7, with D possibly matching TRBD2 (5 bases). This CDR3 is built from 15 residues. Trimming pared 1 base from V and 2 bases from J, leaving 12 bases between. Germline CDR1 and CDR2: SGHTA and FQGNSA. The full variable domain, its missing parts supplied by reference TRBV7-2 and TRBJ2-7, is GAGVSQSPSNKVTEKGKDVELRCDPISGHTALYWYRQSLGQGLEFLIYFQGNSAPDKSGLPSDRFSAERTGGSVSTLTIQRTQQEDSAVYLCASSLEVANPYEQYFGPGTRLTVT.

The rearrangement joins TRBV28 to TRBJ1-1; D remains unclear. Trimming stripped 3 bases from V and 5 bases from J, with 7 bases between. Germline CDR1 MDHEN, CDR2 SYDVKM. The CDR3 covers 12 residues. In DNA form, the CDR3 reads TGTGCCAGCAGTTTCCTGAGGACTGAAGCTTTCTTT. The encoded protein is CASSFLRTEAFF.

This chain uses TRBV6-5 with TRBJ2-1; TRBD2 matches 7 bases. Germline V lookup: CDR1 MNHEY, CDR2 SVGAGI. This CDR3 region has 13 residues. V was clipped by 5 bases and J by 3 bases; unmatched bases: 1. This CDR3 is CASSSGDYNEQFF. Written as DNA, the CDR3 is TGTGCCAGCAGTAGCGGGGACTACAATGAGCAGTTCTTC.

This chain uses TRBV5-5 with TRBJ2-7, with TRBD1 as a possible D gene (5 bases). The V end was cut by 4 bases, the J end by 0 bases, with 14 bases between. This CDR3 is built from 15 residues. Germline V gives CDR1 SGHKS, CDR2 YYEKEE (reference sequence). The CDR3 sequence: CASSRPGKNSYEQYF. The CDR3 DNA sequence: TGTGCCAGCAGCCGCCCAGGGAAAAACTCCTACGAGCAGTACTTC.

The V gene is TRBV29-1, the J gene TRBJ2-3; 10 nucleotides agree with TRBD2. V lost 6 bases to trimming and J lost 2 bases; unmatched junction nucleotides: 11. The CDR3 sequence is 16 residues long. Germline V gives CDR1 SQVTM, CDR2 ANQGSEA. This chain's CDR3 is CSVAGLADTSTDTQYF. The CDR3, as DNA: TGCAGCGTGGCCGGACTAGCGGATACTTCCACAGATACGCAGTATTTT.

The chain carries TRBV29-1 and TRBJ1-6, with D unclear. The length of the CDR3 is 12 residues. The ends were cut back, 6 bases at V and 7 bases at J, with 10 bases in the middle. Per the germline V gene, CDR1 is SQVTM and CDR2 is ANQGSEA. CDR3 DNA sequence: TGCAGCGTGGCCGGTCCGAATTCACCCCTCCACTTT. Its protein product is CSVAGPNSPLHF.

The chain employs TRBV10-2 and TRBJ2-7; D remains ambiguous. Germline loops: CDR1 WSHSY, CDR2 SAAADI. The CDR3 covers 13 residues. V was shortened by 2 bases and J by 3 bases, with 8 bases between the two germline ends. CDR3 residues: CASSEGRHYEQYF. The CDR3 nucleotides are TGCGCCAGCAGTGAGGGCAGACACTACGAGCAGTACTTC.

The chain couples TRBV28 to TRBJ1-5; D not resolved. Trimming removed 3 bases from V and 5 bases from J, with 14 bases in between. CDR1 is MDHEN and CDR2 is SYDVKM in the germline V gene. This CDR3 has 15 residues. This CDR3 is CASSFTPPGYQPQHF. Here the CDR3 DNA reads TGTGCCAGCAGTTTTACCCCCCCCGGTTATCAGCCCCAGCATTTT.